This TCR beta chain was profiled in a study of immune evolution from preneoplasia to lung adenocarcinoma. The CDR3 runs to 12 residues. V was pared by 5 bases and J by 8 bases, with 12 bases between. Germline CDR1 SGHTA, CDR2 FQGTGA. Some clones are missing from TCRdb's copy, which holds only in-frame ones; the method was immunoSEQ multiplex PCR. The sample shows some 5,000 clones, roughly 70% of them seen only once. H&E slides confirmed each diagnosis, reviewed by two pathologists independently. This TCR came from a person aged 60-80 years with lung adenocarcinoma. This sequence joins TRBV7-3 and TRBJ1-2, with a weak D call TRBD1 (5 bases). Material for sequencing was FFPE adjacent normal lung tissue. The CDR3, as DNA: TGTGCCAGCAGCGCAGGGAATAGCGGCTACACCTTC. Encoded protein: CASSAGNSGYTF.